This record concerns one T cell receptor (beta chain) sequence. These data originate in a study of OX40 agonist ivuxolimab in advanced cancers. V was trimmed by 7 bases and J by 3 bases, leaving 10 bases between them. There are 12 residues in the CDR3. Germline CDR1 reads MDHEN; CDR2 reads SYDVKM. This table comes from immunoSEQ multiplex PCR, and its TCRdb copy is limited to in-frame clones, with some not included. The sample records tens of thousands of clones, around 90% being singletons. The chain carries TRBV28 and TRBJ2-7; perhaps TRBD1 as D (5 bases). The clonotype was recovered from an adult with an advanced solid tumor such as melanoma, head and neck, liver or kidney cancer. The sample in question was CD4+ or CD8+ T cells sorted from blood, obtained in a trial of the OX40 agonist ivuxolimab. CDR3 protein: CASISQGYEQYF. The DNA for the CDR3 is TGTGCCAGCATTTCTCAGGGCTACGAGCAGTACTTC. Full variable domain (remainder filled in from reference TRBV28 and TRBJ2-7): DVKVTQSSRYLVKRTGEKVFLECVQDMDHENMFWYRQDPGLGLRLIYFSYDVKMKEKGDIPEGYSVSREKKERFSLILESASTNQTSMYLCASISQGYEQYFGPGTRLTVT.